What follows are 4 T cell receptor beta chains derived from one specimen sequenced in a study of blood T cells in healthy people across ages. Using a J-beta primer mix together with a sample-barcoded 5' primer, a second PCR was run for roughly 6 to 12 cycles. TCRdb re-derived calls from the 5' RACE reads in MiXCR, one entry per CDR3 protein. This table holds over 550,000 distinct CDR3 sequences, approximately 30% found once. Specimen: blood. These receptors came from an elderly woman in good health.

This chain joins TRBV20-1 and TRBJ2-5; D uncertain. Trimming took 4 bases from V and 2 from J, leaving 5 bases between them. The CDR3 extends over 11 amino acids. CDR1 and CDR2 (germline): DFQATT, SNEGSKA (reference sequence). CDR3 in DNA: TGCAGTGCTACTAATCAAGAGACCCAGTACTTC. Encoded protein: CSATNQETQYF.

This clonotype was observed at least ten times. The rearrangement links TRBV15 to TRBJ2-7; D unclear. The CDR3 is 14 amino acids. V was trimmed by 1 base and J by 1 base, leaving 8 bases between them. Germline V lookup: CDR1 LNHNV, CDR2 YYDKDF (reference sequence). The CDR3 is CATSRVAGSYEQYF. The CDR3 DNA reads TGTGCCACCAGCAGAGTTGCCGGGTCCTACGAGCAGTACTTC.

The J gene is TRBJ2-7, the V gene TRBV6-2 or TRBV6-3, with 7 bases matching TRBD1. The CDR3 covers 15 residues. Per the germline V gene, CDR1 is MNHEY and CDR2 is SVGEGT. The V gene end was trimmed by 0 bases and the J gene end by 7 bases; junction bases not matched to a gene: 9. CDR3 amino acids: CASSYSRTGYNEQYF. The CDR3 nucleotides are TGTGCCAGCAGTTACTCGAGGACAGGCTACAATGAGCAGTACTTC.

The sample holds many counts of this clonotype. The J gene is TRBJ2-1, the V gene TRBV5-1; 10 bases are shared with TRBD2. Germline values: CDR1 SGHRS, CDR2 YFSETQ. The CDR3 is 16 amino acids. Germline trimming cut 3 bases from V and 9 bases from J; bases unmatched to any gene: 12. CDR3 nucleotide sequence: TGCGCCAGCAGCTCGCGAACTAGCGGGGAGGGGGGTGAGCAGTTCTTC. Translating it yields CASSSRTSGEGGEQFF.